The next 14 T cell receptor beta chains were all read from a single sample in a study of T cells in Graves' hyperthyroidism and ophthalmopathy (dated by TCRdb to the late 2010s). Libraries were built with multiplex PCR. The sequencer was an Illumina HiSeq 2000. The TCR beta CDR3 regions were amplified from RNA transcripts. The TCR CDR3 was subjected to a first round of RT-PCR using the HTBI primer set and the Qiagen OneStep RT-PCR kit. TCRdb reprocessed the public reads (quality trimming at Q25 with fastp, clone calling with MiXCR) and kept in-frame beta chains. Records with the same CDR3 protein are collapsed into one entry carrying the most frequent genes and DNA. Across this sample there are around 700,000 distinct CDR3 sequences, with about a third seen only once. Roughly 31% of the sample comes from the top ten. Sequencing used blood. The source of these receptors is a woman between 40 and 50 years old with Graves' hyperthyroidism.

This clonotype has at least ten counts. The chain uses TRBV19 and TRBJ1-1; D is unresolved. The CDR3 sequence is 12 residues long. The germline V gene encodes CDR1 LNHDA and CDR2 SQIVND (reference sequence). V dropped 4 bases and J dropped 7 bases, with 10 bases sitting between them. The CDR3 loop is CASSNLGNEAFF. CDR3 bases: TGTGCCAGTAGTAACCTAGGAAATGAAGCTTTCTTT.

The chain has TRBV6-5 and TRBJ1-1; D is undetermined. The CDR3 is made up of 19 amino acids. Trimming shortened V by 0 bases and J by 4 bases, and 24 bases separated the two germline ends. Looked up from germline, CDR1 is MNHEY and CDR2 is SVGAGI. The CDR3 nucleotides are TGTGCCAGCAGTTACTCTTATCTATCTGCGCCCGGGCCAGGCACTGAAGCTTTCTTT. It yields the protein CASSYSYLSAPGPGTEAFF.

This clonotype was counted only a few times. The chain has TRBV2 and TRBJ2-5; 10 bases are shared with TRBD2. Germline V gene lookup returns CDR1 SNHLY and CDR2 FYNNEI. This CDR3 comprises 15 residues. Losses at the gene ends were 10 bases for V and 2 bases for J; bases not matched to a gene: 10. CDR3 sequence: CANQVLAGVQETQYF. The CDR3 DNA sequence: TGTGCCAACCAAGTTCTAGCGGGGGTACAAGAGACCCAGTACTTC.

There are a few counts of this clonotype. This chain joins TRBV5-1 and TRBJ1-4; the D is unclear. Germline CDR1 and CDR2: SGHRS and YFSETQ. CDR3 length: 17 residues. Trimming took 0 bases from V and 7 from J, leaving 19 bases between them. The CDR3 region has the DNA TGCGCCAGCAGCTTGGCCCTAAACAGAGGGTTCGCTGAAAAACTGTTTTTT. Amino acids: CASSLALNRGFAEKLFF.

V and J are TRBV12-3 or TRBV12-4 and TRBJ2-5; 13 bases map to TRBD2. There are 16 residues in the CDR3. V gave up 6 bases and J gave up 1 base; unmatched junction bases: 5. The CDR3 DNA follows: TGTGCCAGCAGCGATACTAGCGGGAGGGCCCAAGAGACCCAGTACTTC. Residues: CASSDTSGRAQETQYF.

CDR3 coding DNA: TGTGCCAGCAGAAACCGGGGGGGGCTGAATTCACCCCTCCACTTT. This codes for CASRNRGGLNSPLHF. The chain combines TRBV14 with TRBJ1-6; D is perhaps TRBD1 (6 bases). CDR1 is SGHDN, CDR2 FVKESK, per germline. The CDR3 has 15 amino acids. The ends were cut back, 6 bases at V and 7 bases at J, with 16 bases in the middle.

This rearrangement joins TRBV6-5 to TRBJ2-7, with D possibly TRBD2 on 5 matching bases. The CDR3 length is 12 residues. CDR1 MNHEY and CDR2 SVGAGI come from the germline V gene. Trimming removed 6 bases from V and 6 bases from J, with 12 bases in between. The CDR3 sequence: CASSTRTGEQYF. The DNA for the CDR3 is TGTGCCAGCAGCACGAGGACTGGCGAGCAGTACTTC.

The sample holds many counts of this clonotype. V usage is TRBV11-2 and J usage is TRBJ2-2; D is perhaps TRBD1 or TRBD2 (5 bases each). Germline assignment: CDR1 SGHAT and CDR2 FQNNGV. CDR3 length: 15 amino acids. V was trimmed by 5 bases and J by 0 bases, leaving 10 bases between them. The CDR3 bases are TGTGCCAGCAGCAAAGGGACGGCGAACACCGGGGAGCTGTTTTTT. Protein sequence: CASSKGTANTGELFF. Together with reference TRBV11-2 and TRBJ2-2, the CDR3 gives the full variable domain: EAGVAQSPRYKIIEKRQSVAFWCNPISGHATLYWYQQILGQGPKLLIQFQNNGVVDDSQLPKDRFSAERLKGVDSTLKIQPAKLEDSAVYLCASSKGTANTGELFFGEGSRLTVL.

This clonotype has a count of ten or more. The rearrangement joins TRBV5-1 to TRBJ1-1, with a weak D call TRBD1 (5 bases). The V end lost 2 bases, the J end lost 5 bases, and 13 bases lay between the germline ends. The CDR3 extends over 14 amino acids. Germline V lookup: CDR1 SGHRS, CDR2 YFSETQ. The CDR3 DNA is TGCGCCAGCAGCTTAGGGACGGTCGGGACTGAAGCTTTCTTT. It specifies CASSLGTVGTEAFF.

On this clonotype: At one end, the junction sequence differs from germline, possibly due to a read error. The V call is TRBV15, the J call TRBJ1-1; D is possibly TRBD1 (6 bases). This CDR3 is built from 13 residues. The germline V gene has CDR1 LNHNV and CDR2 YYDKDF (reference sequence). This chain's CDR3 is CATGAQGLTEASF. CDR3 nucleotide sequence: TGTGCCACCGGCGCACAGGGTTTAACTGAAGCTTCCTTT.

The rearrangement uses TRBV11-2 and TRBJ2-5, with D possibly matching TRBD1 (6 bases). V was cut by 4 bases and J by 5 bases, with 14 bases left in between. CDR3 length equals 14 residues. The germline V gene has CDR1 SGHAT and CDR2 FQNNGV. The CDR3 DNA reads as TGTGCCAGCAGCTACCGGGGACAAAGGGAGACCCAGTACTTC. Translation: CASSYRGQRETQYF.

This clonotype was counted only a few times. V is TRBV7-2 and J is TRBJ1-5, with a weak D call TRBD1 (5 bases). V lost 7 bases and J 6 bases, leaving 13 bases between the germline ends. The CDR3 spans 13 residues. Germline lookup yields CDR1 SGHTA and CDR2 FQGNSA. CDR3 residues: CASNLWGFQPQHF. In DNA form, the CDR3 reads TGTGCCAGCAACCTATGGGGGTTTCAGCCCCAGCATTTT.

This clonotype was picked up a small number of times. Relative to the germline gene, one junction end is altered; a read error may explain this. The chain combines TRBV7-7 with TRBJ2-5; D possibly uses TRBD1 or TRBD2 (6 bases each). The CDR3 loop spans 15 amino acids. CDR1 and CDR2 (germline): SSHAT, FNYEAQ (reference sequence). In DNA form, the CDR3 reads TGTGCTAGCAGCTTAATAGGGGGGAACCAAGAGACCCAGTACTTC. It translates to CASSLIGGNQETQYF. Filled out from reference TRBV7-7 and TRBJ2-5, the complete variable domain reads GAGVSQSPRYKVTKRGQDVTLRCDPISSHATLYWYQQALGQGPEFLTYFNYEAQPDKSGLPSDRFSAERPEGSISTLTIQRTEQRDSAMYRCASSLIGGNQETQYFGPGTRLLVL.

This clonotype was observed at least ten times. The chain joins TRBV20-1 to TRBJ2-7, with D maybe TRBD1 (6 bases). Trimming shortened V by 3 bases and J by 6 bases, and 18 bases separated the two germline ends. The CDR3 contains 14 residues. CDR1 is DFQATT, CDR2 SNEGSKA, per germline (reference sequence). This CDR3 is CSASALGGISEQYF. The DNA for the CDR3 is TGCAGTGCTAGCGCACTAGGGGGAATCAGCGAGCAGTACTTC.